The 9 T cell receptor beta chains given below trace back to one sample, sequenced in a study of vaccination effects on CD4 cells after COVID-19. Data came from immunoSEQ multiplex PCR; TCRdb stores just in-frame clones and leaves some out. The sample contains around 56,000 clones, approximately 80% of which appear only once. Following 10 days of culture, CD4+ T cells were isolated. No antigen has been assigned to these receptors. This specimen consisted of CD4+ T cells from PBMCs cultured without peptide, obtained before COVID-19 vaccination. These receptors were taken from a human donor who received a COVID-19 vaccine.

This clone was seen a few times. The chain links TRBV29-1 to TRBJ1-1; D is unclear. The CDR3 is 11 amino acids. Germline V gene data show CDR1 as SQVTM and CDR2 as ANQGSEA. The CDR3 DNA is TGCAGGGTTACAGTGAACACTGAAGCTTTCTTT. Its translation: CRVTVNTEAFF.

The chain links TRBV6-1 to TRBJ2-2, with D possibly TRBD2 on 6 matching bases. The CDR3 totals 18 residues. The V and J ends lost 2 bases and 3 bases respectively, with 19 bases between them. Germline V gene data show CDR1 as MNHNS and CDR2 as SASEGT. The CDR3 coding sequence is TGTGCCAGCAGTGAACTGGCTGTTGGGGGGTCCTACACCGGGGAGCTGTTTTTT. This codes for CASSELAVGGSYTGELFF.

The chain is built from TRBV5-1 and TRBJ1-1, with TRBD1 matching over 8 bases. CDR3 size: 17 residues. V trimming: 4 bases; J trimming: 1 base; junction bases outside the gene matches: 12. From germline, CDR1 is SGHRS and CDR2 YFSETQ. The CDR3 bases are TGCGCCAGCAGCGGCGGACAGGGCCGCCCTAGGAACACTGAAGCTTTCTTT. As protein: CASSGGQGRPRNTEAFF.

The chain is built from TRBV2 and TRBJ2-7; D not resolved. V was cut by 6 bases and J by 0 bases, with 9 bases left in between. In germline, CDR1 is SNHLY, CDR2 FYNNEI. The CDR3 is 13 amino acids. The chain's CDR3 is CASRVTFSYEQYV. The CDR3 coding sequence is TGTGCCAGCAGGGTGACGTTCTCCTACGAGCAGTACGTC.

The genes are TRBV6-6 and TRBJ1-4; 9 positions agree with TRBD1. CDR1 and CDR2 from the germline V gene are MNHNY and SVGAGI (reference sequence). The V segment lost 6 bases and the J segment 6 bases; nucleotides outside the gene matches: 8. CDR3 size: 15 residues. The CDR3: CASRTTGGSDEKLFF. The CDR3, as DNA: TGTGCCAGCAGGACAACAGGGGGCTCGGATGAAAAACTGTTTTTT.

The rearrangement joins TRBV30 to TRBJ1-5; the D is unclear. This CDR3 is 14 amino acids long. Germline values: CDR1 GTSNPN, CDR2 SVGIG (reference sequence). V was trimmed by 2 bases and J by 6 bases, leaving 14 bases between them. CDR3 nucleotide sequence: TGTGCCTGGAGTCGAGCGTGGGGAGGTCAGCCCCAGCATTTT. Its protein product is CAWSRAWGGQPQHF.

The chain carries TRBV6-5 and TRBJ1-1; tentative D call: TRBD1 (5 bases). This CDR3 has 14 residues. The germline V gene has CDR1 MNHEY and CDR2 SVGAGI. Between the trimmed V and J ends, which lost 2 bases and 4 bases, there was a span of 11 bases. In nucleotides, the CDR3 is TGTGCCAGCAGTTACGGAGGGGTAGGCACTGAAGCTTTCTTT. This gives the protein CASSYGGVGTEAFF.

The chain combines TRBV9 with TRBJ2-1, with 12 bases that match TRBD1. V was clipped by 3 bases and J by 9 bases; unmatched bases: 7. The germline V gene has CDR1 SGDLS and CDR2 YYNGEE. The CDR3 sequence is 15 residues long. CDR3: CASSGGDRGQGEQFF. The DNA of the CDR3 is TGTGCCAGCAGCGGTGGGGACAGGGGGCAAGGTGAGCAGTTCTTC.

The genes are TRBV29-1 and TRBJ1-1; 9 positions match TRBD1. Germline loops: CDR1 SQVTM, CDR2 ANQGSEA. V shed 6 bases, J shed 4 bases, and the junction held 6 bases outside the gene matches. The CDR3 sequence is 13 residues long. CDR3 nucleotides: TGCAGCGTCAAGACAGGGGGAGGCACTGAAGCTTTCTTT. Its translation: CSVKTGGGTEAFF.